This T cell receptor beta chain comes out of a study of blood T cell repertoires in COVID-19. On the study more broadly: Sites in the United States, Italy and Spain provided acute and convalescent COVID-19 samples. PBMCs, B-cell-depleted T cells, or T cells were the source of the cDNA or gDNA that made up the material.

V lost 4 bases and J lost 3; bases outside the gene matches: 7. Germline-derived CDR1 and CDR2 are MGHRA and YSYEKL. The CDR3 contains 16 residues. Original handling: The authors estimated nucleated cell counts from reference gene primer amplification. The method was immunoSEQ multiplex PCR; TCRdb's version includes in-frame clones alone and lacks a portion of them. V and J calls and clone size come straight from that table; D and trimming were deduced from the DNA. The table records 80,000 or so clones, roughly nine tenths of them present only once. This sequence joins TRBV4-1 and TRBJ2-4; 9 positions match TRBD2. This sequence originates from a woman in her fifties or sixties in a cohort sampled during active COVID-19. Sample: peripheral blood. The CDR3 sequence: CASSPTSGGNKNIQYF. CDR3 nucleotides: TGCGCCAGCAGCCCGACTAGCGGAGGGAACAAAAACATTCAGTACTTC.